This TCR beta chain emerged from a study of human T cells and chemical hapten exposure. At the level of the study: Donors were sensitized with 2% DPC on the upper inner arm. Notes on the study in general: Versus controls, expanded TCRs had significantly more large CDR3 similarity clusters. Sensitizing to DPC left TCRs with a frequency above 1 in 1000 unaltered.

Trimming cost V 3 bases and J 4 bases, with 14 bases left between them. This CDR3 comprises 14 residues. Germline V gene lookup returns CDR1 DFQATT and CDR2 SNEGSKA (reference sequence). Time point specified: patch test 1, 2 weeks after DPC sensitization. The sample's treatment: therapeutic diphenylcyclopropenone sensitization with weekly scalp DPC. Unique molecular identifiers were linked by the library to individual cDNA molecules. TCRdb reanalysed the RACE reads using MiXCR and keeps one entry per CDR3 protein. The profile shows around 110,000 distinct CDR3 sequences, 9% to 14% of them singletons. Ten or more counts support this clonotype. The target antigen is unknown.

The sequencing used whole blood, collected in connection with sensitization to the hapten diphenylcyclopropenone (DPC). The chain links TRBV20-1 to TRBJ2-3; tentative D call: TRBD2 (6 bases). This TCR came from a woman aged 50 to 60 with alopecia areata. Some clones in this sample may be carry-over from other donors' samples. The CDR3 DNA reads TGCAGTGCTAGTGGCGGGACCGAGGCAGATACGCAGTATTTT. Translation gives CSASGGTEADTQYF.